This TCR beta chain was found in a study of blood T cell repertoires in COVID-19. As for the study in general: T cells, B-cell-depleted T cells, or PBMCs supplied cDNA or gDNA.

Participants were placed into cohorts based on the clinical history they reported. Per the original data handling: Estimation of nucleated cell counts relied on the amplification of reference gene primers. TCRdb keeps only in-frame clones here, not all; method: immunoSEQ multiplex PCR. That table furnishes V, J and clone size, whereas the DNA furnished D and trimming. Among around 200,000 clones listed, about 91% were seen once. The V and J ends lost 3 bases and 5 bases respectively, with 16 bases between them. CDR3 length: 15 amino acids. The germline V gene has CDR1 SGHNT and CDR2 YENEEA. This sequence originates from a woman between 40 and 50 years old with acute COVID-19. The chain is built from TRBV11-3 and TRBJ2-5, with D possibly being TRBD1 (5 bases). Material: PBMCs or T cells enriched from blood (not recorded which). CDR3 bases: TGTGCCAGCAGCTTGGGTAGGGCGCCAGGGGAGACCCAGTACTTC. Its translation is CASSLGRAPGETQYF.